Presented here are 27 T cell receptor beta chains from one specimen sequenced in a study of T cell responses to AZD1222 COVID-19 vaccine. TCRdb's copy holds only in-frame clones and misses some; the assay was immunoSEQ multiplex PCR. The sample yields about 220,000 clones, about 92% seen once. Sequencing was performed on peripheral blood, taken on day 0 of MenACWY control vaccination. The source is an adult in good health.

This chain connects TRBV28 to TRBJ2-7; 7 nucleotides line up with TRBD2. Trimming cost V 7 bases and J 1 base; bases outside gene matches: 7. The CDR3 length is 14 residues. Germline lookup yields CDR1 MDHEN and CDR2 SYDVKM. The CDR3 nucleotides are TGTGCCAGCACCGCCTGGGGGGGGTCCTACGAGCAGTACTTC. Its translation: CASTAWGGSYEQYF.

The V call is TRBV28, the J call TRBJ1-2; D gene ambiguous. The V end lost 2 bases, the J end lost 6 bases, and 10 bases lay between the germline ends. The CDR3 totals 13 residues. Per germline, CDR1 MDHEN and CDR2 SYDVKM. CDR3 region: CASSLGQLNGYTF. The CDR3 DNA reads as TGTGCCAGCAGTTTAGGGCAGCTGAATGGCTACACCTTC.

The rearrangement links TRBV28 to TRBJ2-2, with no clear D. The V gene lost 6 bases and the J gene lost 7 bases, with 18 bases spanning the gap. CDR1 MDHEN and CDR2 SYDVKM come from the germline V gene. The CDR3 is 15 amino acids. CDR3 in DNA: TGTGCCAGCAGCTTCCTGGCCGGGTTGGGCGGGGAGCTGTTTTTT. Protein product: CASSFLAGLGGELFF. Full variable domain (missing parts from reference TRBV28 and TRBJ2-2): DVKVTQSSRYLVKRTGEKVFLECVQDMDHENMFWYRQDPGLGLRLIYFSYDVKMKEKGDIPEGYSVSREKKERFSLILESASTNQTSMYLCASSFLAGLGGELFFGEGSRLTVL.

The chain combines TRBV6-1 with TRBJ1-1; D is undetermined. Trimming shortened V by 1 base and J by 5 bases, and 8 bases separated the two germline ends. There are 13 residues in the CDR3. The germline gives CDR1 MNHNS, CDR2 SASEGT. The CDR3 DNA sequence: TGTGCCAGCAGTGAAGGGAGCCGGACTGAAGCTTTCTTT. The encoded protein is CASSEGSRTEAFF.

This chain joins TRBV2 and TRBJ1-6, with D possibly TRBD1 on 6 matching bases. The CDR3 loop spans 13 amino acids. V was cut by 8 bases and J by 10 bases, with 15 bases left in between. Germline V gene data show CDR1 as SNHLY and CDR2 as FYNNEI. The DNA for the CDR3 is TGTGCCAGCTTGGGGACATCCCAATCACCCCTCCACTTT. Amino acids: CASLGTSQSPLHF.

The rearrangement joins TRBV18 to TRBJ2-5; D call uncertain. CDR1 and CDR2 (germline): KGHSH, LQKENI. This CDR3 spans 16 amino acids. V shed 6 bases and J shed 1 base, with 18 bases lying between them. CDR3 loop: CASSPLGPLGQETQYF. The CDR3 nucleotides read TGTGCCAGCTCGCCCCTAGGGCCCCTGGGCCAAGAGACCCAGTACTTC.

The chain couples TRBV7-8 to TRBJ2-1; no clear D. Germline V gene data show CDR1 as SGHVS and CDR2 as FQNEAQ. V was trimmed by 4 bases and J by 7 bases, leaving 20 bases between them. This CDR3 is built from 16 residues. DNA for the CDR3: TGTGCCAGCAGCTCCAGAAGTAGCTTAAGTGGGAATGAGCAGTTCTTC. Residues: CASSSRSSLSGNEQFF.

DNA for the CDR3: TGTGCCTGGAGTGGGAGGGGGCAAGGCACTGAAGCTTTCTTT. Its protein is CAWSGRGQGTEAFF. V and J are TRBV30 and TRBJ1-1; 7 bases are shared with TRBD1. The CDR3 has 14 residues. J was trimmed by 4 bases and V by 1 base; bases with no gene match: 6. From germline, CDR1 is GTSNPN and CDR2 SVGIG (reference sequence).

This rearrangement joins TRBV27 to TRBJ1-2; unclear D gene. The CDR3 runs to 13 residues. The germline CDR1 and CDR2 sequences are MNHEY and SMNVEV (reference sequence). V lost 5 bases, J lost 7 bases, and 14 bases lay in between. The CDR3, as DNA: TGTGCCAGCAGTGTCTCTCGAGGGAGTGGCTACACCTTC. This sequence encodes CASSVSRGSGYTF.

The CDR3 DNA follows: TGTGCCAGCTCACCGGGACAGGGCCCTATGGTTGGCTACACCTTC. Residues: CASSPGQGPMVGYTF. This chain connects TRBV18 to TRBJ1-2; 9 nucleotides line up with TRBD1. In germline, CDR1 is KGHSH, CDR2 LQKENI. The CDR3 spans 15 residues. J gave up 7 bases and V 3 bases, and 9 bases lay outside the gene matches. The full variable domain, its missing parts supplied by reference TRBV18 and TRBJ1-2, is NAGVMQNPRHLVRRRGQEARLRCSPMKGHSHVYWYRQLPEEGLKFMVYLQKENIIDESGMPKERFSAEFPKEGPSILRIQQVVRGDSAAYFCASSPGQGPMVGYTFGSGTRLTVV.

The chain employs TRBV18 and TRBJ1-6, with a tentative D call TRBD1 (5 bases). This CDR3 has 14 residues. V was clipped by 1 base and J by 10 bases, with 11 bases between them. Germline V gene data show CDR1 as KGHSH and CDR2 as LQKENI. The CDR3 DNA follows: TGTGCCAGCTCACCACAGGGGAGCAGGTCACCCCTCCACTTT. It yields the protein CASSPQGSRSPLHF.

The chain links TRBV7-2 to TRBJ1-1; 8 positions match TRBD1. The CDR3 contains 14 residues. Germline CDR1 and CDR2: SGHTA and FQGNSA. V gave up 3 bases and J gave up 4 bases; unmatched junction bases: 4. The CDR3 DNA follows: TGTGCCAGCAGCTTCGACAGGGGCAGCACTGAAGCTTTCTTT. Translation: CASSFDRGSTEAFF.

This clone has just a few counts. The rearrangement links TRBV6-5 to TRBJ1-2; 11 bases match TRBD1. With V trimmed by 2 bases and J by 8 bases, 7 bases remained unmatched. The CDR3 length is 15 residues. CDR1 and CDR2 (germline): MNHEY, SVGAGI. DNA of the CDR3: TGTGCCAGCAGTTACGGAGGACAGGGGGCGCGAGGCTACACCTTC. It encodes CASSYGGQGARGYTF.

The chain carries TRBV18 and TRBJ1-6, with D possibly matching TRBD1 (6 bases). This CDR3 spans 15 amino acids. The germline gives CDR1 KGHSH, CDR2 LQKENI. V lost 3 bases and J lost 7, with 13 bases in between. Written as DNA, the CDR3 is TGTGCCAGCTCACCCCGTAGACAGGACAATTCACCCCTCCACTTT. It codes for CASSPRRQDNSPLHF.

The chain employs TRBV19 and TRBJ2-7; 8 bases line up with TRBD1. CDR1 is LNHDA, CDR2 SQIVND, per germline (reference sequence). The CDR3 covers 14 residues. With V trimmed by 3 bases and J by 5 bases, 6 bases remained unmatched. CDR3 in amino acids: CASSMQGAADEQYF. For the CDR3, the DNA is TGTGCCAGTAGTATGCAGGGGGCTGCGGACGAGCAGTACTTC.

V usage is TRBV12-5 and J usage is TRBJ1-2; possible D gene TRBD1, 6 bases. CDR3 length: 13 amino acids. V lost 6 bases and J lost 4, with 12 bases in between. CDR1 and CDR2 from the germline V gene are LGHNT and FRNRAP. The CDR3 region has the DNA TGTGCTAGTGGGGGGGCCAGATTCTATGGCTACACCTTC. It translates to CASGGARFYGYTF.

Written as DNA, the CDR3 is TGTGCCAGCAGTTTTTGGGGGGCGGAAGCTTTCTTT. This encodes CASSFWGAEAFF. The V call is TRBV28, the J call TRBJ1-1, with D possibly being TRBD1 (6 bases). The CDR3 has 12 residues. V was cut by 3 bases and J by 8 bases, with 10 bases left in between. Germline values: CDR1 MDHEN, CDR2 SYDVKM.

J is TRBJ1-2 and V is TRBV5-4; a possible D gene is TRBD1 (5 bases). The CDR3 consists of 14 residues. CDR1 SGHNT and CDR2 YYREEE come from the germline V gene (reference sequence). Between the trimmed V and J ends, which lost 0 bases and 2 bases, there was a span of 8 bases. CDR3 nucleotides: TGTGCCAGCAGCTTGGCCGGGGCGAACTATGGCTACACCTTC. This encodes CASSLAGANYGYTF.

V is TRBV3-1 (or the pseudogene TRBV3-2) and J is TRBJ2-7; D unclear. This CDR3 region has 15 residues. Trimming left V 3 bases short and J 0 bases short, with 12 bases between. The germline V gene has CDR1 LGHDT and CDR2 YNNKEL (reference sequence). CDR3 in amino acids: CASSHFPAVSYEQYF. For the CDR3, the DNA is TGTGCCAGCAGCCATTTTCCTGCCGTCTCCTACGAGCAGTACTTC.

V is TRBV13 and J is TRBJ1-3, with unresolved D. Germline CDR1 PRHDT, CDR2 FYEKMQ (reference sequence). CDR3 length: 15 residues. The V and J ends lost 3 bases and 2 bases respectively, with 11 bases between them. The CDR3 region is CASSFAGVTGNTIYF. The DNA of the CDR3 is TGTGCCAGCAGCTTTGCGGGAGTAACTGGAAACACCATATATTTT.

V gene TRBV14 combines with J gene TRBJ2-7; possible D gene TRBD1, 5 bases. The CDR3 runs 15 residues. Deletions cut 4 bases from V and 1 base from J, with 14 bases between. Germline-derived CDR1 and CDR2 are SGHDN and FVKESK. This chain's CDR3 is CASSPPGWLSYEQYF. The CDR3 DNA reads TGTGCCAGCAGCCCGCCAGGGTGGCTGTCCTACGAGCAGTACTTC.

The V call is TRBV5-1, the J call TRBJ2-2; tentatively, D is TRBD2 (6 bases). V was trimmed by 1 base and J by 3 bases, leaving 10 bases between them. Per germline, CDR1 SGHRS and CDR2 YFSETQ. This CDR3 contains 15 residues. The CDR3 is CASSLSVADTGELFF. The CDR3 DNA reads as TGCGCCAGCAGCTTGTCTGTAGCGGACACCGGGGAGCTGTTTTTT.

This chain links TRBV27 with TRBJ1-6, with 9 bases matching TRBD1. The CDR3 contains 15 residues. Trimming at V came to 5 bases and at J to 6 bases, leaving 5 bases not matched to a gene. Germline V CDR1 and CDR2: MNHEY, SMNVEV (reference sequence). The CDR3 DNA follows: TGTGCCAGCAGTGCGACGGACAGGGGTAATTCACCCCTCCACTTT. It specifies CASSATDRGNSPLHF.

The chain recombines TRBV4-1 with TRBJ1-4, with 7 bases identical to TRBD1. Germline V gene lookup returns CDR1 MGHRA and CDR2 YSYEKL. The CDR3 extends over 13 amino acids. With 0 bases clipped from V and 14 bases from J, the junction kept 6 bases outside the gene matches. CDR3: CASSQDFRGLLFF. The DNA for the CDR3 is TGCGCCAGCAGCCAAGACTTCAGGGGGTTGCTGTTTTTT.

The chain is built from TRBV6-6 and TRBJ2-3, with D perhaps matching TRBD1 or TRBD2 (5 bases each). Germline values: CDR1 MNHNY, CDR2 SVGAGI (reference sequence). Trimming took 5 bases from V and 0 from J, leaving 6 bases between them. The CDR3 is 13 residues long. CDR3 loop: CASSRDSTDTQYF. CDR3 DNA sequence: TGTGCCAGCAGTCGGGACAGCACAGATACGCAGTATTTT.

In this sample, this clone turned up once. This chain links TRBV3-1 (or the pseudogene TRBV3-2) with TRBJ1-1; tentative D call: TRBD1 (5 bases). CDR1 LGHDT and CDR2 YNNKEL come from the germline V gene (reference sequence). V dropped 0 bases and J dropped 5 bases, with 13 bases sitting between them. The CDR3 sequence is 15 residues long. Here the CDR3 DNA reads TGTGCCAGCAGCCAAGACTCGGGGAAGGGGACTGAAGCTTTCTTT. Translating it yields CASSQDSGKGTEAFF.

J is TRBJ2-7 and V is TRBV30; 10 nucleotides match TRBD1. V dropped 4 bases and J dropped 1; count of bases not matched to a gene: 4. CDR3 length: 14 residues. Germline V gene sequence: CDR1 GTSNPN, CDR2 SVGIG (reference sequence). In DNA, the CDR3 is TGTGCCTGGAACCTGGGACAGGGGTCCTACGAGCAGTACTTC. This translates into CAWNLGQGSYEQYF.